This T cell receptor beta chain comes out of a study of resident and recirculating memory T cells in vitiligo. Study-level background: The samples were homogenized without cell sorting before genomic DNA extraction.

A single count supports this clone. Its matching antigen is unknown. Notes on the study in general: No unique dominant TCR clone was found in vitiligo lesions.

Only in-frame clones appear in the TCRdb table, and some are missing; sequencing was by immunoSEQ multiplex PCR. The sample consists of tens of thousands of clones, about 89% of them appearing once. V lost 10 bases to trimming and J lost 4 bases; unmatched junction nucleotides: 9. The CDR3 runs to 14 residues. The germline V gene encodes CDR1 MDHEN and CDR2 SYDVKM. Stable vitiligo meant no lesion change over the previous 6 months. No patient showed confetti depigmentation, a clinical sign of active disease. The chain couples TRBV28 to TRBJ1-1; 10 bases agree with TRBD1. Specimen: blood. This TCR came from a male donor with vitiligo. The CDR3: CATIDRGRSTEAFF. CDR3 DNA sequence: TGTGCCACCATAGACAGGGGGCGTAGCACTGAAGCTTTCTTT.